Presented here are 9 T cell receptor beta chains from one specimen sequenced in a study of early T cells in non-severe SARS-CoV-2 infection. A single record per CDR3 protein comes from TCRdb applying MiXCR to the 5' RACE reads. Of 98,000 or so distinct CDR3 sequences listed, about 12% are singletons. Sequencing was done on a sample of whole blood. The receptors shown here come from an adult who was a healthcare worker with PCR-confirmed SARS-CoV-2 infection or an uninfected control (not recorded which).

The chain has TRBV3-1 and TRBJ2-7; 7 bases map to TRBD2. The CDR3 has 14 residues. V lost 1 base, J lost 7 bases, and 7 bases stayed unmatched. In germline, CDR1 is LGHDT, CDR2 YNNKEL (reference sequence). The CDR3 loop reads CASSQAPSSGEQYF. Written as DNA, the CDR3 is TGTGCCAGCAGCCAAGCTCCCTCTAGCGGTGAGCAGTACTTC.

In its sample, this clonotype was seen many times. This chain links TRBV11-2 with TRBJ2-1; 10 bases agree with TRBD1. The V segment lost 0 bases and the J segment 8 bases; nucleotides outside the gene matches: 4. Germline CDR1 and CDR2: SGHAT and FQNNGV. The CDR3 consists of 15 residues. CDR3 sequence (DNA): TGTGCCAGCAGCTTAGACCCGGGACAGGGGTATGAGCAGTTCTTC. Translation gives CASSLDPGQGYEQFF.

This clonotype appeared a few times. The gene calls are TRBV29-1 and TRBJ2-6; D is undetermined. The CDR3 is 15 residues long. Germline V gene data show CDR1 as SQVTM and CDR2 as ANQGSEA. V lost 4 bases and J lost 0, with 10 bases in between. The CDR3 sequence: CSVGHPGSGANVLTF. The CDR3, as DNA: TGCAGCGTTGGGCATCCGGGCTCTGGGGCCAACGTCCTGACTTTC. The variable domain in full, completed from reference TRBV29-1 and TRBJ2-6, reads SAVISQKPSRDICQRGTSLTIQCQVDSQVTMMFWYRQQPGQSLTLIATANQGSEATYESGFVIDKFPISRPNLTFSTLTVSNMSPEDSSIYLCSVGHPGSGANVLTFGAGSRLTVL.

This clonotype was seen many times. The CDR3 sequence is CASSLWGSDTQYF. CDR3 nucleotide sequence: TGTGCCAGCAGCTTATGGGGGTCAGATACGCAGTATTTT. The chain is built from TRBV5-6 and TRBJ2-3; D may be TRBD1 or TRBD2 (5 bases each). CDR3 length: 13 residues. Trimming shortened V by 2 bases and J by 4 bases, and 8 bases separated the two germline ends. Germline CDR1 reads SGHDT; CDR2 reads YYEEEE.

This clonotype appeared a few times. The CDR3 protein is CASSQTGGGQPQHF. The CDR3 DNA reads as TGTGCCAGCAGCCAGACGGGCGGGGGTCAGCCCCAGCATTTT. V gene TRBV7-3 combines with J gene TRBJ1-5, with D tentatively TRBD1 (5 bases). CDR3 length: 14 residues. The V gene's germline CDR1 is SGHTA and CDR2 FQGTGA. Trimming shortened V by 5 bases and J by 6 bases, and 14 bases separated the two germline ends.

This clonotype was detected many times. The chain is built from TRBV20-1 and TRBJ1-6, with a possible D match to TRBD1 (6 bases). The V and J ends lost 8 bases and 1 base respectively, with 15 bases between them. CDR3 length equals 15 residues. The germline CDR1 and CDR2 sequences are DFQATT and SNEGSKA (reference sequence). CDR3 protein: CSSKIGGSYNSPLHF. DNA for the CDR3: TGCAGTTCGAAAATAGGGGGATCCTATAATTCACCCCTCCACTTT.

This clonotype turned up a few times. This chain's CDR3 is CASSRWDGNSPLHF. CDR3 coding DNA: TGCGCCAGCAGCCGCTGGGACGGGAATTCACCCCTCCACTTT. The V gene is TRBV5-1, the J gene TRBJ1-6; a possible D gene is TRBD1 (5 bases). Trimming stripped 4 bases from V and 7 bases from J, with 12 bases between. CDR3 length equals 14 residues. Germline loops: CDR1 SGHRS, CDR2 YFSETQ.

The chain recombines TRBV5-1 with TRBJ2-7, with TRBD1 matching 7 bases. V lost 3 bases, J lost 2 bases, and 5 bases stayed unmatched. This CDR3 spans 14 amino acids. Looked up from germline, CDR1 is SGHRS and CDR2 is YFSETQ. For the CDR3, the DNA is TGCGCCAGCAGCTGGGAAGGGGGCACCTACGAGCAGTACTTC. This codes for CASSWEGGTYEQYF.

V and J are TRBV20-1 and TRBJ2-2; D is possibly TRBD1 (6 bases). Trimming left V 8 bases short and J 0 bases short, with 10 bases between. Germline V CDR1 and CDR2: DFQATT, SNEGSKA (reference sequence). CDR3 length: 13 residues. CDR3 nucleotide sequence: TGCAGTACTCCAGGGGCGAACACCGGGGAGCTGTTTTTT. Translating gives CSTPGANTGELFF.